This T cell receptor (beta chain) was identified in a study of T-cell reconstitution after alpha-beta-depleted transplantation in children. Findings and limits, study-wide: After transplant, at about two months, alpha-beta T cells were reportedly derived from several hundred expanded graft clones. After transplant, high TCRbeta diversity at day 60 in some patients arose from surviving recipient T cells and thymic progenitors. One year post-transplant, T-cell counts and diversity were largely derived from T cells produced anew.

The CDR3 loop spans 13 amino acids. V was clipped by 1 base and J by 4 bases, with 5 bases between them. Germline-derived CDR1 and CDR2 are LGHNA and YSLEER. Unique molecular identifiers were incorporated when the TCRbeta library was constructed. TCRdb re-called the PCR reads with MiXCR, one entry per CDR3 protein. The sample gives hundreds of thousands of distinct CDR3 sequences, 7.5% to 9.5% of which show up once; approximately 34% is in the top ten. The table lists this clonotype with many counts. Antigen specificity is unknown. This TCR was recovered from a male patient between 2 and 10 years old who had a stem cell transplant for acute myeloid leukemia, so the T cells may come from the graft donor. The starting material was PBMCs, mostly from graft donor cells, obtained 360 days after TCRalphabeta/CD19-depleted stem cell transplant. The chain couples TRBV4-3 to TRBJ2-1; D is unclear. The DNA for the CDR3 is TGCGCCAGCAGCCAAGGAATTTACAATGAGCAGTTCTTC. Its protein is CASSQGIYNEQFF.